These 31 T cell receptor beta chains came from one sample sequenced in a study of OX40 agonist ivuxolimab in advanced cancers. TCRdb's copy holds only in-frame clones and misses some; the assay was immunoSEQ multiplex PCR. The sample has tens of thousands of clones, about 89% seen once. The sample consisted of CD4+ or CD8+ T cells sorted from blood, taken in a trial of the OX40 agonist ivuxolimab. These receptors were collected from an adult with an advanced solid tumor such as melanoma, head and neck, liver or kidney cancer.

This clone was seen once. The chain couples TRBV27 to TRBJ2-4; 12 nucleotides line up with TRBD2. Trimming at V came to 6 bases and at J to 0 bases, leaving 9 bases not matched to a gene. The CDR3 has 18 amino acids. CDR1 is MNHEY, CDR2 SMNVEV, per germline (reference sequence). CDR3 bases: TGTGCCAGCAGCCCACTTGGACTAGCGGGACTAGCCAAAAACATTCAGTACTTC. It specifies CASSPLGLAGLAKNIQYF.

This clone was detected only once. V is TRBV5-1 and J is TRBJ2-7, with 10 bases that match TRBD2. Looked up from germline, CDR1 is SGHRS and CDR2 is YFSETQ. Trimming at V came to 3 bases and at J to 3 bases, leaving 12 bases not matched to a gene. CDR3 size: 17 residues. For the CDR3, the DNA is TGCGCCAGCAGCTCCGCAACCTTAGCGGGAGGCCACTACGAGCAGTACTTC. As protein: CASSSATLAGGHYEQYF.

Only a few counts were recorded for this clone. V usage is TRBV6-8 and J usage is TRBJ2-7; TRBD2 agrees at 7 bases. CDR1 and CDR2 (germline): MNHGY, SAAAGT. The V segment lost 11 bases and the J segment 2 bases; nucleotides outside the gene matches: 18. This CDR3 region has 16 residues. CDR3: CADVIPRTSETYEQYF. The CDR3 DNA follows: TGTGCCGACGTCATCCCGCGGACTAGTGAGACCTACGAGCAGTACTTC.

This chain joins TRBV27 and TRBJ2-3, with 10 bases aligning to TRBD2. The V gene end was trimmed by 5 bases and the J gene end by 6 bases; junction bases not matched to a gene: 20. The CDR3 spans 19 residues. CDR1 and CDR2 (germline): MNHEY, SMNVEV (reference sequence). CDR3 loop: CASSPPPLGLARAGDTQYF. In DNA, the CDR3 is TGTGCCAGCAGTCCACCCCCCTTGGGACTAGCGAGAGCAGGTGATACGCAGTATTTT.

This chain joins TRBV18 and TRBJ2-7, with D perhaps TRBD2 (5 bases). Germline CDR1 and CDR2: KGHSH and LQKENI. The CDR3 runs 16 residues. The V end was cut by 3 bases, the J end by 7 bases, with 22 bases between. The CDR3, as DNA: TGTGCCAGCTCACCTGGTACTAGTTCCCGGGTTCTTGAGCAGTACTTC. Translated, it gives CASSPGTSSRVLEQYF.

The rearrangement links TRBV6-5 to TRBJ1-4; D ambiguous. Trimming shortened V by 5 bases and J by 2 bases, and 12 bases separated the two germline ends. The length of the CDR3 is 15 residues. In germline, CDR1 is MNHEY, CDR2 SVGAGI. The CDR3 bases are TGTGCCAGCAGTGTGAACCCGACGACTAATGAAAAACTGTTTTTT. As protein: CASSVNPTTNEKLFF.

The V gene is TRBV10-3, the J gene TRBJ2-7, with D perhaps being TRBD1 or TRBD2 (5 bases each). CDR1 and CDR2 (germline): ENHRY, SYGVKD. CDR3 length: 16 residues. Trimming shortened V by 5 bases and J by 4 bases, and 21 bases separated the two germline ends. The CDR3 bases are TGTGCCATCAGTAATTCACGGGACGGACTTTCTTACGAGCAGTACTTC. Its translation: CAISNSRDGLSYEQYF.

Of note for this clone: Other DNA sequences of this sample code for an identical CDR3. The chain joins TRBV6-5 to TRBJ2-7, with D unresolved. In germline, CDR1 is MNHEY, CDR2 SVGAGI. V lost 6 bases, J lost 2 bases, and 11 bases lay in between. The CDR3 extends over 13 amino acids. Here the CDR3 reads CASSSPVTYEQYF. The CDR3 DNA reads as TGTGCCAGCAGCTCCCCAGTGACCTACGAGCAGTACTTC.

This clone was found a few times. The chain joins TRBV21-1 to TRBJ1-5. TRBV21-1 is an annotated pseudogene. This CDR3 is 20 amino acids long. CDR3 in amino acids: CASSKPGGCGNYYSNQPQHF. The CDR3 bases are TGTGCCAGCAGCAAACCGGGGGGGTGTGGAAACTACTATAGCAATCAGCCCCAGCATTTT.

The CDR3 region has the DNA TGTGCCAGCAGTTACGGGGAGGCCGCTAGAGGCTACACCTTC. Translation gives CASSYGEAARGYTF. This chain joins TRBV6-6 and TRBJ1-2; unclear D gene. In germline, CDR1 is MNHNY, CDR2 SVGAGI (reference sequence). The CDR3 runs 14 residues. The V and J ends lost 2 bases and 8 bases respectively, with 15 bases between them.

J is TRBJ1-1 and V is TRBV5-1; 7 bases match TRBD1. The J segment lost 5 bases and the V segment lost 4 bases, leaving 2 bases of the junction unmatched. CDR1 and CDR2 (germline): SGHRS, YFSETQ. This CDR3 is built from 12 residues. CDR3 DNA: TGCGCCAGCAGCCTGACAGGGACTGAAGCTTTCTTT. It yields the protein CASSLTGTEAFF.

To note about this clone: This CDR3 is also generated by other DNA sequences in the sample. CDR3 protein: CSADGPEAFF. In DNA, the CDR3 is TGCAGTGCTGATGGACCTGAAGCTTTCTTT. The chain links TRBV20-1 to TRBJ1-1; D is undetermined. The length of the CDR3 is 10 residues. V was clipped by 5 bases and J by 6 bases, with 7 bases between them. The germline V gene encodes CDR1 DFQATT and CDR2 SNEGSKA (reference sequence).

CDR3 residues: CASSPQGAGANVLTF. In DNA, the CDR3 is TGTGCCAGCAGCCCCCAGGGGGCTGGGGCCAACGTCCTGACTTTC. This chain joins TRBV5-5 and TRBJ2-6; TRBD1 matches 7 bases. Trimming cost V 4 bases and J 2 bases; bases outside gene matches: 3. From germline, CDR1 is SGHKS and CDR2 YYEKEE (reference sequence). This CDR3 contains 15 residues. Combining the CDR3 with reference TRBV5-5 and TRBJ2-6 gives the whole variable domain DAGVTQSPTHLIKTRGQQVTLRCSPISGHKSVSWYQQVLGQGPQFIFQYYEKEERGRGNFPDRFSARQFPNYSSELNVNALLLGDSALYLCASSPQGAGANVLTFGAGSRLTVL.

Note on this clone: Other DNA sequences in this specimen translate into the identical CDR3. The chain is built from TRBV18 and TRBJ1-5; D remains unclear. There are 13 residues in the CDR3. The V end lost 3 bases, the J end lost 4 bases, and 7 bases lay between the germline ends. Germline-derived CDR1 and CDR2 are KGHSH and LQKENI. The CDR3 reads CASSPALNQPQHF. The DNA for the CDR3 is TGTGCCAGCTCACCGGCCTTAAATCAGCCCCAGCATTTT.

The chain employs TRBV9 and TRBJ2-7; possible D gene TRBD2, 6 bases. Germline V gene lookup returns CDR1 SGDLS and CDR2 YYNGEE. This CDR3 contains 14 residues. V was pared by 4 bases and J by 7 bases, with 18 bases between. The CDR3: CASSPVRRGGEQYF. The CDR3 DNA sequence: TGTGCCAGCAGCCCCGTCCGAAGGGGAGGTGAGCAGTACTTC. Full variable domain (remainder filled in from reference TRBV9 and TRBJ2-7): DSGVTQTPKHLITATGQRVTLRCSPRSGDLSVYWYQQSLDQGLQFLIQYYNGEERAKGNILERFSAQQFPDLHSELNLSSLELGDSALYFCASSPVRRGGEQYFGPGTRLTVT.

As DNA, the CDR3 is TGTGCCAGCTCGACAGGGCCCAATCAGCCCCAGCATTTT. As protein: CASSTGPNQPQHF. The rearrangement joins TRBV7-2 to TRBJ1-5; TRBD1 matches at 7 bases. The CDR3 has 13 amino acids. CDR1 and CDR2 (germline): SGHTA, FQGNSA. Trimming at V came to 8 bases and at J to 3 bases, leaving 4 bases not matched to a gene.

The chain is built from TRBV5-1 and TRBJ2-2; D ambiguous. With 0 bases removed from V and 1 base from J, the gap between germline ends came to 4 bases. The CDR3 has 14 amino acids. Germline lookup yields CDR1 SGHRS and CDR2 YFSETQ. The CDR3 DNA reads as TGCGCCAGCAGCTTGGGGGGGAACACCGGGGAGCTGTTTTTT. It yields the protein CASSLGGNTGELFF.

This rearrangement joins TRBV6-1 to TRBJ1-5; tentative D call: TRBD1 (6 bases). The CDR3 runs 15 residues. Germline lookup yields CDR1 MNHNS and CDR2 SASEGT. Deletions cut 7 bases from V and 10 bases from J, with 23 bases between. CDR3 in DNA: TGTGCCAGCACCCCTGTGGGGGGGGCCCCAAGTCCCCAGCATTTT. It yields the protein CASTPVGGAPSPQHF.

The rearrangement uses TRBV6-4 and TRBJ2-1; D remains unclear. CDR1 and CDR2 (germline): MRHNA, SNTAGT. V was shortened by 0 bases and J by 3 bases, with 6 bases between the two germline ends. This CDR3 has 14 amino acids. The CDR3 sequence is CASSDSSHYNEQFF. CDR3 in DNA: TGTGCCAGCAGTGACTCGTCACACTACAATGAGCAGTTCTTC.

The rearrangement joins TRBV29-1 to TRBJ1-2, with 7 nucleotides matching TRBD1. The CDR3 is 12 amino acids. In germline, CDR1 is SQVTM, CDR2 ANQGSEA. Trimming at V came to 6 bases and at J to 11 bases, leaving 12 bases not matched to a gene. The CDR3 DNA reads as TGCAGCGTGGGGGTCAGGGGGGCCTTTTACACCTTC. Protein: CSVGVRGAFYTF.

The J gene is TRBJ2-5, the V gene TRBV23-1; 9 bases match TRBD2. TRBV23-1 is noted as an ORF with a role that remains uncertain. V trimming: 0 bases; J trimming: 3 bases; junction bases outside the gene matches: 2. CDR3 length: 15 residues. As DNA, the CDR3 is TGCGCCAGCAGTCAATCGGCGGGAGGGGAAGAGACCCAGTACTTC. Translation gives CASSQSAGGEETQYF.

J is TRBJ1-3 and V is TRBV28; TRBD1 is a possible D gene (5 bases). The germline V gene has CDR1 MDHEN and CDR2 SYDVKM. The CDR3 length is 15 residues. The V end lost 5 bases, the J end lost 4 bases, and 15 bases lay between the germline ends. CDR3 sequence reads: CASSRGPTRGNTIYF. The CDR3 region has the DNA TGTGCCAGCAGTCGGGGACCAACACGAGGAAACACCATATATTTT.

The CDR3: CASSEPPADEKLFF. The CDR3 coding sequence is TGTGCCAGTAGTGAACCCCCGGCGGATGAAAAACTGTTTTTT. The rearrangement uses TRBV19 and TRBJ1-4, with no clear D. Germline values: CDR1 LNHDA, CDR2 SQIVND (reference sequence). Trimming took off 5 bases at V and 6 bases at J, with 13 bases between the two ends. The CDR3 loop spans 14 amino acids.

The genes are TRBV5-8 and TRBJ2-2; possibly TRBD2 for D (6 bases). This CDR3 spans 16 amino acids. CDR1 and CDR2 (germline): SGHTS, YDEGEE. V was pared by 6 bases and J by 3 bases, with 18 bases between. The CDR3 loop reads CASTRLEGGYTGELFF. The CDR3 bases are TGTGCCAGCACCAGATTGGAGGGAGGCTACACCGGGGAGCTGTTTTTT.

The chain is built from TRBV19 and TRBJ2-2, with D perhaps matching TRBD2 (6 bases). V was trimmed by 5 bases and J by 8 bases, leaving 21 bases between them. This CDR3 has 16 amino acids. CDR1 and CDR2 (germline): LNHDA, SQIVND (reference sequence). The chain's CDR3 is CASSEQYPGVGGELFF. As DNA, the CDR3 is TGTGCCAGTAGTGAACAATACCCGGGAGTTGGTGGGGAGCTGTTTTTT. Complete variable domain (other parts from reference TRBV19 and TRBJ2-2): DGGITQSPKYLFRKEGQNVTLSCEQNLNHDAMYWYRQDPGQGLRLIYYSQIVNDFQKGDIAEGYSVSREKKESFPLTVTSAQKNPTAFYLCASSEQYPGVGGELFFGEGSRLTVL.

The V call is TRBV7-9, the J call TRBJ1-2; no firm D call. CDR1 SEHNR and CDR2 FQNEAQ come from the germline V gene (reference sequence). The length of the CDR3 is 12 residues. With 0 bases removed from V and 7 bases from J, the gap between germline ends came to 6 bases. This chain's CDR3 is CASSLAQAGYTF. CDR3 sequence (DNA): TGTGCCAGCAGCTTAGCGCAGGCTGGCTACACCTTC.

This sequence joins TRBV18 and TRBJ2-1, with 7 nucleotides matching TRBD2. Germline V CDR1 and CDR2: KGHSH, LQKENI. V was clipped by 3 bases and J by 2 bases; unmatched bases: 4. CDR3 size: 15 residues. This CDR3 reads CASSPASGTYNEQFF. The DNA for the CDR3 is TGTGCCAGCTCACCGGCTAGCGGTACCTACAATGAGCAGTTCTTC. The full variable domain, in which reference TRBV18 and TRBJ2-1 provide the parts outside the CDR3, is NAGVMQNPRHLVRRRGQEARLRCSPMKGHSHVYWYRQLPEEGLKFMVYLQKENIIDESGMPKERFSAEFPKEGPSILRIQQVVRGDSAAYFCASSPASGTYNEQFFGPGTRLTVL.

V is TRBV11-3 and J is TRBJ2-1, with 10 bases fitting TRBD2. The CDR3 is made up of 16 amino acids. The germline gives CDR1 SGHNT, CDR2 YENEEA. The trim removed 2 bases at V and 3 bases at J, leaving 4 bases unmatched. CDR3 sequence (DNA): TGTGCCAGCAGCTTAATTAGCGGGGGGATCTACAATGAGCAGTTCTTC. It encodes CASSLISGGIYNEQFF.

V is TRBV29-1 and J is TRBJ2-7, with TRBD1 matching over 8 bases. The germline CDR1 and CDR2 sequences are SQVTM and ANQGSEA. The CDR3 length is 13 residues. J lost 6 bases, V lost 6 bases, and 10 bases had no gene match. The CDR3 sequence: CSVREGQGPEQYF. As DNA, the CDR3 is TGCAGCGTCCGGGAAGGACAGGGCCCCGAGCAGTACTTC.

The rearrangement joins TRBV9 to TRBJ2-6; 7 bases map to TRBD1. With V trimmed by 0 bases and J by 0 bases, 9 bases remained unmatched. The CDR3 spans 19 residues. The germline V gene has CDR1 SGDLS and CDR2 YYNGEE. In DNA, the CDR3 is TGTGCCAGCAGCGTAGATTTTAGGGACAGACCCTCTGGGGCCAACGTCCTGACTTTC. It encodes CASSVDFRDRPSGANVLTF.

This sequence joins TRBV7-2 and TRBJ2-3; TRBD2 matches at 8 bases. There are 18 residues in the CDR3. V was pared by 5 bases and J by 1 base, with 14 bases of the junction left unmatched. Germline V CDR1 and CDR2: SGHTA, FQGNSA. CDR3 sequence reads: CASSPMRSSGPRTDTQYF. CDR3 bases: TGTGCCAGCAGCCCCATGAGGTCTAGCGGGCCACGCACAGATACGCAGTATTTT.